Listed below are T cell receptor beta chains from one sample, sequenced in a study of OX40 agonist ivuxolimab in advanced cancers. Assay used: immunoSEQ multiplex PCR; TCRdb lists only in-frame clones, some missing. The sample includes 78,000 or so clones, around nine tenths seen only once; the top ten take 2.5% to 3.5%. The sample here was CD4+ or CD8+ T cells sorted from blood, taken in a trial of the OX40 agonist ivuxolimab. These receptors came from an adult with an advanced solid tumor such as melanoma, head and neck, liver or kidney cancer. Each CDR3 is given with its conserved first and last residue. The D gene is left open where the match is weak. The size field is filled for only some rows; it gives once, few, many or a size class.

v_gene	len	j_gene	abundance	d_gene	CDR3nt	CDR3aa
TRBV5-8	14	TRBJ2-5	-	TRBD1	TGTGCCAGCAGCCGGGACAGGGGACCGGGGACCCAGTACTTC	CASSRDRGPGTQYF
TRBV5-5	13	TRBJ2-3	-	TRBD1	TGTGCCAGCAGCCGGACAGGCGGCGATACGCAGTATTTT	CASSRTGGDTQYF
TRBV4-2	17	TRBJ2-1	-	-	TGTGCCAGCAGCCAAGGCAACCAGGGACTTATGGATCGTGAGCAGTTCTTC	CASSQGNQGLMDREQFF
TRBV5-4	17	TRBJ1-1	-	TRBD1	TGTGCCAGCAGCCCGGGTACGCGACAGGGGATGAACACTGAAGCTTTCTTT	CASSPGTRQGMNTEAFF
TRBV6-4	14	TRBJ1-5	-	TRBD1	TGTGCCAGCAGTTTACAGGGGGCTAATCAGCCCCAGCATTTT	CASSLQGANQPQHF
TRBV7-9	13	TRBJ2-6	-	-	TGTGCCAGCAGTGTAGGGGAGGCCAACGTCCTGACTTTC	CASSVGEANVLTF
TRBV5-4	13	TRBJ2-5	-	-	TGTGCCAGCAGCTTTCAGGGGACAGAGACCCAGTACTTC	CASSFQGTETQYF
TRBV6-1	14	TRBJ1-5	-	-	TGTGCCAGCGGGTTTTGGGGAAGCAATCAGCCCCAGCATTTT	CASGFWGSNQPQHF
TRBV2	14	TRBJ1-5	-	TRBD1	TGTGCCAGCAGGGTTACAGGGGATGGTCAGCCCCAGCATTTT	CASRVTGDGQPQHF
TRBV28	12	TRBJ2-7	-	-	TGTGCCAGCAGTTTAACAGCCCTAGAGCAGTACTTC	CASSLTALEQYF
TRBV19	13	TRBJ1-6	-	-	TGTGCCAGTAGTATAGGACCGGATTCACCCCTCCACTTT	CASSIGPDSPLHF
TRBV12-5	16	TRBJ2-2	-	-	TGTGCTAGTGGTTTCGTGGAGGGGAGTAAATCCGGGGAGCTGTTTTTT	CASGFVEGSKSGELFF
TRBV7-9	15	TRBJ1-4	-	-	TGTGCCAGCAGCTTGAGCGGGACTCTGTCGGAAAAACTGTTTTTT	CASSLSGTLSEKLFF
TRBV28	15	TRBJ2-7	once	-	TGTGCCAGCACCTCCGGCGAGACCAGGTCCTACGAGCAGTACTTC	CASTSGETRSYEQYF
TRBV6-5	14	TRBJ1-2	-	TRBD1	TGTGCCAGCAGACCCCCAGGGGGCCTCGGTGGCTACACCTTC	CASRPPGGLGGYTF
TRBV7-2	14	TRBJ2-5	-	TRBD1	TGTGCCAGCAGCTTAAACAGGGGGGCGGAGACCCAGTACTTC	CASSLNRGAETQYF
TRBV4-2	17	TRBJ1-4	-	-	TGTGCCAGCAGCCCTCAGGGAACGACGGGTCCTAATGAAAAACTGTTTTTT	CASSPQGTTGPNEKLFF
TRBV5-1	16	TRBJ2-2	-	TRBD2	TGCGCCAGCAGCTTGGCCCCTAGCGGGATGGGCGGGGAGCTGTTTTTT	CASSLAPSGMGGELFF
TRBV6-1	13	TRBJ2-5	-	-	TGTGCCAGCAGTGAAGAGGGGTTAGGCACCCAGTACTTC	CASSEEGLGTQYF
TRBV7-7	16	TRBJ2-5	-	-	TGTGCTAGCAGCTTAGGGTATTCTGGGTTGGGTGAGACCCAGTACTTC	CASSLGYSGLGETQYF
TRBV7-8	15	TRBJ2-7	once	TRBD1	TGTGCCAGCAGCTTCCTGCGACAGGGGGCCTACGAGCAGTACTTC	CASSFLRQGAYEQYF
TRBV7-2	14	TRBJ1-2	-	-	TGTGCCAGCAGCTTACGACAGACTAACTATGGCTACACCTTC	CASSLRQTNYGYTF
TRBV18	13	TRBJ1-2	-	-	TGTGCCAGCTCACCCGGGGGCGACGATGGCTACACCTTC	CASSPGGDDGYTF
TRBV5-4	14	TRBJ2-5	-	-	TGTGCCAGCAGCTTCAAGGATTTTCAAGAGACCCAGTACTTC	CASSFKDFQETQYF
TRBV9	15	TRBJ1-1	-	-	TGTGCCAGCAATAACTCGCCGGGGGCGGCCACTGAAGCTTTCTTT	CASNNSPGAATEAFF
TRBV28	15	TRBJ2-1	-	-	TGTGCCAGCAGGAAGGGGTCAGGTTCCTACAATGAGCAGTTCTTC	CASRKGSGSYNEQFF
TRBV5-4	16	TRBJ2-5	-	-	TGTGCCAGCAGCTTGGGGCGGAAGGGAGAAGAAGAGACCCAGTACTTC	CASSLGRKGEEETQYF
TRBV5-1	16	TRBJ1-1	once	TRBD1	TGCGCCAGCAGCCAAGGACAGGGGGCAATGAACACTGAAGCTTTCTTT	CASSQGQGAMNTEAFF
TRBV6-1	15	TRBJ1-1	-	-	TGTGCCAGCAGTGGACCGGGGTCCATGAACACTGAAGCTTTCTTT	CASSGPGSMNTEAFF
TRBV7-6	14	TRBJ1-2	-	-	TGTGCCAGCAGCGCTTCTACAGGGCATGCTGGCTACACCTTC	CASSASTGHAGYTF
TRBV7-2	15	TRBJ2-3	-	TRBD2	TGTGCCAGCAGCTTAAGTCTAGCGGGAGGAATGGCGCAGTATTTT	CASSLSLAGGMAQYF
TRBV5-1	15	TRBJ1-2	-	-	TGCGCCAGCAGCTTTACGGTCCCCGGGAGCTATGGCTACACCTTC	CASSFTVPGSYGYTF
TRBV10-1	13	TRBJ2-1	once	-	TGCGCCAGCAGTGAGTCGTTAGTCGGAAGGCAGTTCTTC	CASSESLVGRQFF
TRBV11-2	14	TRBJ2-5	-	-	TGTGCCAGCAGCCAGTTTTGGCTCGACGAGACCCAGTACTTC	CASSQFWLDETQYF
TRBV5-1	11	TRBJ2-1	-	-	TGCGCCTCCCGGGGCTACAATGAGCAGTTCTTC	CASRGYNEQFF
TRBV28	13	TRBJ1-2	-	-	TGTGCCAGCAGTTTAAGCAGTGCCGGTGGCTACACCTTC	CASSLSSAGGYTF
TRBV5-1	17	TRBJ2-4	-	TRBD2	TGCGCCAGCAGCTTGGCCTCGGGCGGGGGGGCCAAAAACATTCAGTACTTC	CASSLASGGGAKNIQYF
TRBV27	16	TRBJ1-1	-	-	TGTGCCAGCAGTTTCTACGGGCCAGAAAGGGGAACTGAAGCTTTCTTT	CASSFYGPERGTEAFF
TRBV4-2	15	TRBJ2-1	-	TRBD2	TGTGCCAGCAGCCGAGGGGCTAGCGGGAGCAATGAGCAGTTCTTC	CASSRGASGSNEQFF
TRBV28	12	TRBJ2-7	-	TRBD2	TGTGCCAGCAGCTTGGGGGGGTACGAGCAGTACTTC	CASSLGGYEQYF
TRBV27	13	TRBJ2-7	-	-	TGTGCCAGCAGTAACCGGGACCGACTCCGGCAGTACTTC	CASSNRDRLRQYF
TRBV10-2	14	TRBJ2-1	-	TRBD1	TGCGCCAGCACCGGACAGGTGTCCTACAATGAGCAGTTCTTC	CASTGQVSYNEQFF
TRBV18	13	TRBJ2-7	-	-	TGTGCCAGCTCACCACCGATCGGAGACGAGCAGTACTTC	CASSPPIGDEQYF
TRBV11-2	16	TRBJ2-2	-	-	TGTGCCAGCAGCGAGCGAGGTCTATCGGGCACCGGGGAGCTGTTTTTT	CASSERGLSGTGELFF
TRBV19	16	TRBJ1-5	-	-	TGTGCCAGTAGTATAGAAATAGGGGGAGGTGGTCAGCCCCAGCATTTT	CASSIEIGGGGQPQHF
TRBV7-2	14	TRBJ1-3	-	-	TGTGCCAGCAGCTTAGAGGTCACTGGAAACACCATATATTTT	CASSLEVTGNTIYF
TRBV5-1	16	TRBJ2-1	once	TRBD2	TGCGCCAGCAGCTTGGAGTCTAGCGGGGGGACATCTAAGCAGTTCTTC	CASSLESSGGTSKQFF
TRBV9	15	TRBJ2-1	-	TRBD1	TGTGCCAGCAGCGCCGCCGGGACAGGCGCCTCTGAGCAGTTCTTC	CASSAAGTGASEQFF
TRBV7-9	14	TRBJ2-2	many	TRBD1	TGTGCCAGCAGCTTGACAGGGTTCCCCGGGGAGCTGTTTTTT	CASSLTGFPGELFF
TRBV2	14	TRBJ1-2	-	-	TGTGCCAGCAGTGAAGGGCGGTATAGGTATGGCTACACCTTC	CASSEGRYRYGYTF
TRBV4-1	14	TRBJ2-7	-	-	TGCGCCAGCAGCCAACAAGTTTTAGCCTACGAGCAGTACTTC	CASSQQVLAYEQYF
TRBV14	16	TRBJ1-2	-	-	TGTGCCAGCAGCCAAGCCCTGGGACGGTTGGCGTATGGCTACACCTTC	CASSQALGRLAYGYTF
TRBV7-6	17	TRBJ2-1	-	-	TGTGCCAGCAGCTTAGTGCCTCCTAATTACTCCTACAATGAGCAGTTCTTC	CASSLVPPNYSYNEQFF
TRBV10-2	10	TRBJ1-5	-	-	TGCGCCAGCTGGCGACAGCCCCAGCATTTT	CASWRQPQHF
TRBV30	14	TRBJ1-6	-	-	TGTGCCTGGAGTCCCCGCCAGCCTAATTCACCCCTCCACTTT	CAWSPRQPNSPLHF
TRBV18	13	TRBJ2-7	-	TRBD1	TGTGCCAGCTCTACCGGGACAGCCTACGAGCAGTACTTC	CASSTGTAYEQYF
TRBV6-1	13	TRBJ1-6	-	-	TGTGCCAGCACCGAGAGTAATAATTCACCCCTCCACTTT	CASTESNNSPLHF
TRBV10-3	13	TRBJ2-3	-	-	TGTGCCATCAGACAGGGAGGCCCAGATACGCAGTATTTT	CAIRQGGPDTQYF